This T cell receptor beta chain was recorded in a study of T cell responses to AZD1222 COVID-19 vaccine. Study-level findings and limits: Donors in the cohort were predominantly white British and more often female, and clonal diversity was possibly underestimated. Dominant CD4 TCR responses targeted spike regions 160-218 and 743-854.

Germline V gene lookup returns CDR1 MNHEY and CDR2 SVGAGI. V lost 0 bases and J lost 4, with 9 bases in between. CDR3 length equals 14 residues. This clone was seen a single time. Its specificity is unknown. Clones were sequenced by immunoSEQ multiplex PCR, and TCRdb holds only the in-frame ones, with some missing. The sample lists tens of thousands of clones, 80% occurring once. The rearrangement joins TRBV6-5 to TRBJ1-1; D unresolved. The TCR was taken from an adult in good health. Sequenced material: peripheral blood, taken on day 0 of AZD1222 vaccination. This CDR3 is CASSYSGRITEAFF. The CDR3 bases are TGTGCCAGCAGTTACTCGGGCCGGATCACTGAAGCTTTCTTT.